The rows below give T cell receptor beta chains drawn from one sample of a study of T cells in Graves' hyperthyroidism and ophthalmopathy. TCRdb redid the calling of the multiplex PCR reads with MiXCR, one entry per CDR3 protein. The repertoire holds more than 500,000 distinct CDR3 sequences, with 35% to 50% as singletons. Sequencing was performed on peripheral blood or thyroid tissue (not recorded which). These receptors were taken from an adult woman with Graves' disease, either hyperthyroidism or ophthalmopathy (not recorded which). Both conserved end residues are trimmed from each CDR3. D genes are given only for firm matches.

CDR3 protein: ASRSFQAGDTGELF
J gene: TRBJ2-2
D gene: .
V gene: TRBV7-9

CDR3 protein: ASSLDRIDSPLH
J gene: TRBJ1-6
D gene: .
V gene: TRBV5-4

CDR3 protein: ASSLRNAPNTEAF
J gene: TRBJ1-1
D gene: .
V gene: TRBV7-2

CDR3 protein: ASSPGTGNNSPLH
J gene: TRBJ1-6
D gene: TRBD1
V gene: TRBV2

CDR3 protein: ASRVQGDGAETQY
J gene: TRBJ2-5
D gene: .
V gene: TRBV12-3/TRBV12-4

CDR3 protein: SVEGPGGGYT
J gene: TRBJ1-2
D gene: .
V gene: TRBV29-1

CDR3 protein: ASSIPRDTDELY
J gene: TRBJ2-7
D gene: .
V gene: TRBV5-1

CDR3 protein: ASSFVTYEQY
J gene: TRBJ2-7
D gene: .
V gene: TRBV2

CDR3 protein: ASSHKGGWSYEQY
J gene: TRBJ2-7
D gene: .
V gene: TRBV7-8

CDR3 protein: ASSSGDRGYEQY
J gene: TRBJ2-7
D gene: TRBD1
V gene: TRBV11-2